This T cell receptor (beta chain) was captured in a study of blood T cell repertoires in COVID-19. Data came from immunoSEQ multiplex PCR; TCRdb stores just in-frame clones and leaves some out. The profile shows more than 200,000 clones, around 83% of them singletons. CDR1 MDHEN and CDR2 SYDVKM come from the germline V gene. Trimming cost V 4 bases and J 10 bases; bases outside gene matches: 5. The CDR3 totals 13 residues. Sequencing was carried out using peripheral blood. The clonotype originates from a woman of 80 years or more with COVID-19, enrolled during active disease. The chain has TRBV28 and TRBJ1-1, with 11 nucleotides matching TRBD1. The CDR3 DNA reads TGTGCCAGCAGTTCACCGGGACAGGGGGTAGCTTTCTTT. Residues: CASSSPGQGVAFF.